This is a list of T cell receptor beta chains from one sample in a study of identical twins. TCRdb reanalysed the 5' RACE reads using MiXCR and keeps one entry per CDR3 protein. In the table there are approximately 230,000 distinct CDR3 sequences, over 13% of which are singletons. Source material: memory (CD45RO+) T cells sorted from blood. These receptors all come from a woman aged 18-35 years in good health. Each CDR3 is given with its conserved first and last residue.

j_call v_call cdr3_aa
TRBJ1-5 TRBV2 CASRPGSHGNQPQHF
TRBJ2-6 TRBV4-3 CAAIKGISTGANVLTF
TRBJ1-5 TRBV5-6 CASRRWSSNQPQHF
TRBJ2-4 TRBV5-1 CASSLAGDKNIQYF
TRBJ2-1 TRBV19 CASSIEGRGLYNEQFF
TRBJ1-1 TRBV7-9 CASNSEAFF
TRBJ1-5 TRBV6-2/TRBV6-3 CASRKPGQNNQPQHF
TRBJ2-1 TRBV20-1 CSARDPRQNEQFF
TRBJ2-1 TRBV9 CASSVGYNEQFF
TRBJ1-2 TRBV6-2/TRBV6-3 CASRAPRTGSYGYTF
TRBJ1-2 TRBV12-3/TRBV12-4 CASSPGPNGYTF
TRBJ1-1 TRBV29-1 CSFVPVNTEAFF
TRBJ1-2 TRBV28 CTSNIQGYGYTF
TRBJ2-1 TRBV30 CAWSGGGSTRSSYNEQFF
TRBJ1-5 TRBV10-3 CAISESGQGAQHF
TRBJ1-5 TRBV20-1 CSARDRYQPQHF
TRBJ2-1 TRBV6-5 CASSYSGTSGRNEQFF
TRBJ2-1 TRBV20-1 CSAGARDRGNNEQFF
TRBJ2-2 TRBV19 CASSSIAGVGTGELFF
TRBJ2-5 TRBV20-1 CSASPTQGDWETQYF
TRBJ2-2 TRBV29-1 CSAGTGPRANTGELFF
TRBJ2-1 TRBV5-5 CASSTGRSRDNEQFF
TRBJ2-1 TRBV6-1 CASSRTSGRAYNEQFF
TRBJ2-3 TRBV6-6 CASSYVDTDTQYF
TRBJ2-1 TRBV11-2 CASSLVQPSAGEQFF
TRBJ1-1 TRBV27 CASRKRPFGDTEAFF
TRBJ2-1 TRBV11-2 CASSLAPVWGRDEQFF